The sequence of this T cell receptor beta chain was determined in a study of T-cell reconstitution after alpha-beta-depleted transplantation in children. The germline V gene encodes CDR1 DFQATT and CDR2 SNEGSKA (reference sequence). J gave up 7 bases and V 0 bases, and 11 bases lay outside the gene matches. The CDR3 spans 16 residues. As it was prepared, the TCRbeta library received unique molecular identifiers. TCRdb re-called the PCR reads with MiXCR, one entry per CDR3 protein. This sample carries 250,000 to 300,000 distinct CDR3 sequences, about 10% of them seen once, and the ten largest clones take about 9.5%.

The chain employs TRBV20-1 and TRBJ2-3, with TRBD2 identical over 9 bases. This sequence was found in a human donor who donated a stem cell graft to a child with SCID. The sample consisted of PBMCs from the stem cell graft donor, taken from the stem cell graft. The chain's CDR3 is CSARDRRGGFSNTQYF. The CDR3 nucleotides are TGCAGTGCTAGAGATCGGCGGGGGGGCTTTAGCAATACGCAGTATTTT.